The clone carrying this TCR beta chain was counted a few times. The antigen is not known. MiXCR, run by TCRdb on the 5' RACE reads, gives a single entry per CDR3 protein. The sample comprises 400,000 to 550,000 distinct CDR3 sequences, 20% to 25% of which are singletons, and 0.75% to 0.95% rests with the top ten. These data are taken from a study of identical twins. The study, taken as a whole, reports: The authors drew conclusions from cross-sectional statistical analysis rather than following the same donors.

With no exceptions, donors were healthy Caucasians. Trimming left V 3 bases short and J 2 bases short, with 10 bases between. CDR1 and CDR2 (germline): DFQATT, SNEGSKA (reference sequence). CDR3 length: 13 residues. The data were also submitted as part of a second study, on T cells expressing NK-cell markers.

Sequenced sample: CD4+ T cells sorted from blood. The V and J genes are TRBV20-1 and TRBJ1-1; D ambiguous. The sequence came from a woman aged 18-29 years in good health. CDR3 in DNA: TGCAGTGCTAGTCGCGGGGAAAACACTGAAGCTTTCTTT. Its translation: CSASRGENTEAFF.